The next 31 T cell receptor beta chains were all read from a single sample in a study of blood T cell repertoires in COVID-19. Here immunoSEQ multiplex PCR was the method, and the copy in TCRdb shows in-frame clones only, minus some. This table has a few hundred thousand clones, 70% to 90% appearing once. What was sequenced was peripheral blood. The receptors here all came from a woman under 40 with COVID-19, enrolled during active disease.

The chain combines TRBV11-2 with TRBJ1-2, with a weak D call TRBD1 (6 bases). The CDR3 loop spans 16 amino acids. Trimming took off 3 bases at V and 4 bases at J, with 18 bases between the two ends. Germline lookup yields CDR1 SGHAT and CDR2 FQNNGV. DNA for the CDR3: TGTGCCAGCAGCTTGATTTCGGGGGGGCGGGCCTATGGCTACACCTTC. This gives the protein CASSLISGGRAYGYTF.

This sequence joins TRBV27 and TRBJ1-1; 8 nucleotides line up with TRBD1. The length of the CDR3 is 13 residues. Germline-derived CDR1 and CDR2 are MNHEY and SMNVEV (reference sequence). J was trimmed by 3 bases and V by 3 bases; bases with no gene match: 0. The CDR3 DNA is TGTGCCAGCAGTTTGGGACAGGACACTGAAGCTTTCTTT. Protein product: CASSLGQDTEAFF.

The CDR3 is CASSESRRPSTF. The CDR3, as DNA: TGTGCCAGCAGTGAGAGTAGGAGGCCGTCGACCTTC. This rearrangement joins TRBV2 to TRBJ1-2; D not certain. V shed 3 bases and J shed 14 bases, with 16 bases lying between them. Looked up from germline, CDR1 is SNHLY and CDR2 is FYNNEI. CDR3 length: 12 residues.

The V call is TRBV19, the J call TRBJ2-7, with D possibly being TRBD1 (5 bases). CDR3 length: 13 residues. Trimming left V 6 bases short and J 1 base short, with 10 bases between. Per germline, CDR1 LNHDA and CDR2 SQIVND (reference sequence). This CDR3 is CASSWGLSYEQYF. The CDR3 coding sequence is TGTGCCAGTAGCTGGGGCCTATCCTACGAGCAGTACTTC.

The chain is built from TRBV2 and TRBJ2-5; TRBD2 agrees at 14 bases. CDR3 length: 14 residues. CDR1 is SNHLY and CDR2 is FYNNEI in the germline V gene. V was clipped by 11 bases and J by 6 bases; unmatched bases: 8. The CDR3 region is CASTSGGASKTQYF. The CDR3 coding sequence is TGTGCCTCGACTAGCGGGGGGGCCTCGAAGACCCAGTACTTC.

The CDR3 nucleotides are TGTGCCATCAGGCGGGCCGGGAACACTGAAGCTTTCTTT. Translation: CAIRRAGNTEAFF. The chain carries TRBV10-3 and TRBJ1-1; no reliable D call. Germline CDR1 reads ENHRY; CDR2 reads SYGVKD. The CDR3 loop spans 13 amino acids. Trimming removed 6 bases from V and 1 base from J, with 9 bases in between.

The chain joins TRBV15 to TRBJ2-7, with 14 bases that match TRBD2. CDR3 length: 16 amino acids. CDR1 and CDR2 (germline): LNHNV, YYDKDF (reference sequence). With 4 bases clipped from V and 4 bases from J, the junction kept 6 bases outside the gene matches. The CDR3 reads CATSKGTSGGFYEQYF. The CDR3 DNA follows: TGTGCCACCAGCAAGGGGACTAGCGGGGGATTTTACGAGCAGTACTTC.

The chain recombines TRBV29-1 with TRBJ1-2; D may be TRBD1 (6 bases). The CDR3 extends over 12 amino acids. Germline V CDR1 and CDR2: SQVTM, ANQGSEA. The V end lost 4 bases, the J end lost 2 bases, and 8 bases lay between the germline ends. CDR3 nucleotide sequence: TGCAGCGTTGTACAGGGAAACTATGGCTACACCTTC. It yields the protein CSVVQGNYGYTF.

This chain links TRBV9 with TRBJ2-2; TRBD1 matches at 7 bases. The V gene end was trimmed by 3 bases and the J gene end by 3 bases; junction bases not matched to a gene: 8. The CDR3 covers 16 residues. The germline V gene has CDR1 SGDLS and CDR2 YYNGEE. The CDR3 sequence is CASSEGARLDTGELFF. As DNA, the CDR3 is TGTGCCAGCAGCGAGGGGGCTCGGCTTGACACCGGGGAGCTGTTTTTT.

V usage is TRBV12-3 or TRBV12-4 and J usage is TRBJ1-5, with 8 bases fitting TRBD1. The CDR3 consists of 12 residues. After removal of 3 bases from V and 10 bases from J, the junction contained 2 bases not matched to a gene. The chain's CDR3 is CASSFTGGPQHF. The CDR3, as DNA: TGTGCCAGCAGTTTTACAGGGGGTCCCCAGCATTTT.

The gene calls are TRBV3-1 (or the pseudogene TRBV3-2) and TRBJ1-1; D unclear. Germline values: CDR1 LGHDT, CDR2 YNNKEL (reference sequence). The CDR3 covers 12 residues. V was shortened by 4 bases and J by 5 bases, with 8 bases between the two germline ends. CDR3 DNA sequence: TGTGCCAGCAGCCGAGCGAAAACTGAAGCTTTCTTT. Translated: CASSRAKTEAFF.

V gene TRBV7-2 combines with J gene TRBJ1-5; possibly TRBD1 for D (6 bases). V lost 1 base, J lost 3 bases, and 10 bases lay in between. CDR1 and CDR2 from the germline V gene are SGHTA and FQGNSA. The CDR3 length is 15 residues. CDR3 protein: CASSLVRGANQPQHF. CDR3 DNA: TGTGCCAGCAGCTTAGTTCGGGGGGCCAATCAGCCCCAGCATTTT.

As regards this clone: One end of the junction fails to match germline, which may point to a read error. The rearrangement uses TRBV3-1 (or the pseudogene TRBV3-2) and TRBJ2-5; D possibly corresponds to TRBD2 (5 bases). CDR1 is LGHDT and CDR2 is YNNKEL in the germline V gene (reference sequence). The CDR3 totals 15 residues. CDR3 in DNA: TGTGCCAGCAGCCAATATACGGACTTGGCCCTCCCAACGCACTTC. Amino acids: CASSQYTDLALPTHF.

V usage is TRBV28 and J usage is TRBJ2-5; 13 bases fit TRBD2. The CDR3 sequence is 15 residues long. Per the germline V gene, CDR1 is MDHEN and CDR2 is SYDVKM. V lost 5 bases to trimming and J lost 6 bases; unmatched junction nucleotides: 6. The CDR3 nucleotides read TGTGCCAGCAGTCCTTGGGGGACTAGCGGGAAGACCCAGTACTTC. Translating gives CASSPWGTSGKTQYF.

This sequence joins TRBV4-3 and TRBJ1-2; 8 nucleotides align to TRBD1. The CDR3 loop spans 17 amino acids. With V trimmed by 0 bases and J by 4 bases, 10 bases remained unmatched. Germline V CDR1 and CDR2: LGHNA, YSLEER. The CDR3 DNA is TGCGCCAGCAGCCAAGATGGACAGGGTTTTTCATGCTATGGCTACACCTTC. Protein product: CASSQDGQGFSCYGYTF.

This chain connects TRBV30 to TRBJ2-7; perhaps TRBD1 as D (5 bases). Germline CDR1 and CDR2: GTSNPN and SVGIG (reference sequence). This CDR3 has 14 residues. The V and J ends lost 0 bases and 3 bases respectively, with 12 bases between them. The CDR3 DNA reads as TGTGCCTGGAGTGTACTGGGGCTTAGCTACGAGCAGTACTTC. Translating it yields CAWSVLGLSYEQYF.

The genes are TRBV2 and TRBJ1-4; perhaps TRBD1 as D (5 bases). The germline V gene has CDR1 SNHLY and CDR2 FYNNEI. The V end lost 0 bases, the J end lost 10 bases, and 6 bases lay between the germline ends. The CDR3 length is 12 residues. CDR3 sequence reads: CASSEAGGKLFF. CDR3 sequence (DNA): TGTGCCAGCAGTGAAGCGGGGGGAAAACTGTTTTTT.

This clone was observed once. The genes are TRBV7-9 and TRBJ1-4, with D hard to call. The CDR3 spans 14 residues. CDR1 SEHNR and CDR2 FQNEAQ come from the germline V gene (reference sequence). V was cut by 5 bases and J by 7 bases, with 14 bases left in between. CDR3 residues: CASSTRPPGEKLFF. CDR3 sequence (DNA): TGTGCCAGCAGCACTCGGCCCCCGGGTGAAAAACTGTTTTTT. The whole variable domain, remainder taken from reference TRBV7-9 and TRBJ1-4, is DTGVSQNPRHKITKRGQNVTFRCDPISEHNRLYWYRQTLGQGPEFLTYFQNEAQLEKSRLLSDRFSAERPKGSFSTLEIQRTEQGDSAMYLCASSTRPPGEKLFFGSGTQLSVL.

The CDR3 spells CARSLGAGGRWYGYTF. CDR3 nucleotide sequence: TGTGCCAGAAGCTTGGGGGCAGGGGGCAGGTGGTATGGCTACACCTTC. The chain uses TRBV5-3 and TRBJ1-2; TRBD1 matches at 8 bases. TRBV5-3 counts as an open reading frame of uncertain function. The V and J ends lost 0 bases and 5 bases, in that order; junction bases with no gene match: 9. The CDR3 has 16 amino acids.

This sequence joins TRBV20-1 and TRBJ2-3, with 7 bases identical to TRBD2. The CDR3 has 14 residues. After removal of 6 bases from V and 4 bases from J, the junction contained 10 bases not matched to a gene. In germline, CDR1 is DFQATT, CDR2 SNEGSKA (reference sequence). The CDR3 DNA reads TGCAGTGCCAGTCCTGGGGGGGGTTCAGATACGCAGTATTTT. As protein: CSASPGGGSDTQYF.

This clone occurred a few times. The rearrangement uses TRBV6-6 and TRBJ1-2; weak D call: TRBD1 (5 bases). Trimming pared 2 bases from V and 4 bases from J, leaving 14 bases between. Per germline, CDR1 MNHNY and CDR2 SVGAGI (reference sequence). This CDR3 comprises 15 residues. The CDR3 sequence: CASSYTSGGAYGYTF. The CDR3 nucleotides are TGTGCCAGCAGTTACACCAGCGGAGGGGCCTATGGCTACACCTTC.

V usage is TRBV28 and J usage is TRBJ1-5; 7 nucleotides match TRBD1. This CDR3 is built from 18 residues. The junction had 20 bases not matched to a gene; V was cut back by 5 bases and J by 7 bases. Germline V lookup: CDR1 MDHEN, CDR2 SYDVKM. The CDR3 loop reads CASSPWAKVGGAGQPQHF. CDR3 bases: TGTGCCAGCAGTCCCTGGGCCAAGGTAGGGGGCGCGGGCCAGCCCCAGCATTTT.

This clone was seen a single time. The chain combines TRBV2 with TRBJ2-7; 7 positions match TRBD1. The CDR3 loop spans 12 amino acids. In germline, CDR1 is SNHLY, CDR2 FYNNEI. Trimming took 7 bases from V and 5 from J; bases not matched to a gene: 5. DNA of the CDR3: TGTGCCAGCACCAGAGGGACAGACGAGCAGTACGTC. Translated, it gives CASTRGTDEQYV.

This rearrangement joins TRBV5-1 to TRBJ1-3, with D hard to call. This CDR3 contains 14 residues. The germline V gene has CDR1 SGHRS and CDR2 YFSETQ. V was shortened by 0 bases and J by 0 bases, with 4 bases between the two germline ends. CDR3 loop: CASSLAVSGNTIYF. Written as DNA, the CDR3 is TGCGCCAGCAGCTTGGCTGTCTCTGGAAACACCATATATTTT.

This clone has just one count. The chain couples TRBV25-1 to TRBJ1-4, with TRBD1 matching over 10 bases. Trimming took 3 bases from V and 0 from J; bases not matched to a gene: 4. Per germline, CDR1 MGHDK and CDR2 SYGVNS. The CDR3 contains 17 residues. The CDR3 region is CASSDEGQGTTNEKLFF. The DNA of the CDR3 is TGTGCCAGCAGTGATGAGGGACAGGGGACAACTAATGAAAAACTGTTTTTT. Full variable domain (remainder filled in from reference TRBV25-1 and TRBJ1-4): EADIYQTPRYLVIGTGKKITLECSQTMGHDKMYWYQQDPGMELHLIHYSYGVNSTEKGDLSSESTVSRIRTEHFPLTLESARPSHTSQYLCASSDEGQGTTNEKLFFGSGTQLSVL.

The rearrangement uses TRBV7-9 and TRBJ2-3; possibly TRBD1 for D (5 bases). V lost 5 bases and J 0 bases, leaving 15 bases between the germline ends. Germline V lookup: CDR1 SEHNR, CDR2 FQNEAQ (reference sequence). The CDR3 is 16 residues long. The CDR3 loop is CASSKTVSPSTDTQYF. DNA for the CDR3: TGTGCCAGCAGCAAGACAGTATCCCCTAGCACAGATACGCAGTATTTT.

V usage is TRBV11-2 and J usage is TRBJ1-2, with TRBD1 as a possible D gene (6 bases). Per the germline V gene, CDR1 is SGHAT and CDR2 is FQNNGV. This CDR3 contains 14 residues. V was clipped by 1 base and J by 3 bases, with 9 bases between them. The CDR3 bases are TGTGCCAGCAGCTTAGGGGGACAAGACTATGGCTACACCTTC. Protein product: CASSLGGQDYGYTF.

The gene calls are TRBV7-9 and TRBJ2-5; possibly TRBD2 for D (6 bases). This CDR3 has 14 amino acids. Germline lookup yields CDR1 SEHNR and CDR2 FQNEAQ (reference sequence). The V and J ends lost 2 bases and 3 bases respectively, with 10 bases between them. The CDR3 is CASSLIPGEETQYF. CDR3 bases: TGTGCCAGCAGCTTAATTCCGGGGGAAGAGACCCAGTACTTC.

The CDR3 here is CASSFRSTEAFF. CDR3 nucleotide sequence: TGTGCCAGCAGTTTTAGGAGCACTGAAGCTTTCTTT. The chain recombines TRBV12-3 or TRBV12-4 with TRBJ1-1; unclear D gene. V lost 3 bases to trimming and J lost 4 bases, with 6 bases between them. The length of the CDR3 is 12 residues.

The rearrangement links TRBV28 to TRBJ1-3; D call uncertain. The CDR3 extends over 15 amino acids. V was clipped by 2 bases and J by 3 bases, with 11 bases between them. Germline V CDR1 and CDR2: MDHEN, SYDVKM. CDR3 bases: TGTGCCAGCAGTTTAATGGGCTTGGGTGGAAACACCATATATTTT. It specifies CASSLMGLGGNTIYF.

The J gene is TRBJ2-7, the V gene TRBV11-3; TRBD2 might be the D (5 bases). This CDR3 spans 15 amino acids. V was pared by 2 bases and J by 2 bases, with 13 bases between. CDR1 and CDR2 (germline): SGHNT, YENEEA. In DNA, the CDR3 is TGTGCCAGCAGCTTACACTCGACGGGGACCTACGAGCAGTACTTC. Translating gives CASSLHSTGTYEQYF.